This entry is about one T cell receptor beta chain. The target antigen is unknown. Time point here: late sampling 161 to 241 days after vaccination in a few convalescent patients. The entry originates in a study of vaccination and CD4 T cells after COVID-19. Overall study results and limits: Convalescent patients saw a median 86.3% of their reactive clones show up only after vaccination.

Using its own MiXCR run on the PCR reads, TCRdb lists one record per CDR3 protein. There are about 29,000 distinct CDR3 sequences in the sample; approximately 49% occur only once, and about 5.3% lies in the top ten. This TCR was sampled from a human donor who had recovered from COVID-19. The sequences come from CD4+ T cells from blood, collected about 7 months after SARS-CoV-2 vaccination.

The DNA of the CDR3 is TGCAGTGCTGTTTTAGCGTTGGGGAGCACAGATACGCAGTATTTT. Amino acid sequence: CSAVLALGSTDTQYF. The chain couples TRBV20-1 to TRBJ2-3; maybe TRBD2 (5 bases). V was trimmed by 5 bases and J by 0 bases, leaving 15 bases between them. The germline V gene has CDR1 DFQATT and CDR2 SNEGSKA (reference sequence). The CDR3 has 15 residues.